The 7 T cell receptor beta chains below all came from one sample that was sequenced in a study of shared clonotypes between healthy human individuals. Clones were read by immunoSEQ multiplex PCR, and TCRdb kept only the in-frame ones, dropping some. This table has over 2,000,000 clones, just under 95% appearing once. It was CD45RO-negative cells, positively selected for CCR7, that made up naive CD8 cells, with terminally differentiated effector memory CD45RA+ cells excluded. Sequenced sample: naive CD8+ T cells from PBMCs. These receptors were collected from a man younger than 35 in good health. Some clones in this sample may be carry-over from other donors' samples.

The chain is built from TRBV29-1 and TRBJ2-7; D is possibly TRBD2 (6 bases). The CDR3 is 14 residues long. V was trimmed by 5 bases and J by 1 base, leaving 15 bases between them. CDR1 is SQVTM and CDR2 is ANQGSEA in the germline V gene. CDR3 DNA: TGCAGCGTTCGGCTTTCGGGAGTATCCTACGAGCAGTACTTC. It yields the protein CSVRLSGVSYEQYF.

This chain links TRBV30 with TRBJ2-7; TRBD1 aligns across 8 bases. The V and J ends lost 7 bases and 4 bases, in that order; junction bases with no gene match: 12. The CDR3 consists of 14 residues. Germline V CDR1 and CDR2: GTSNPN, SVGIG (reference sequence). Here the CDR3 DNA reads TGTGCCTCGGATTCTCAGGGGGCGGGTTACGAGCAGTACTTC. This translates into CASDSQGAGYEQYF.

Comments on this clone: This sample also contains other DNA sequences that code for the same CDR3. CDR3 nucleotides: TGTGCCAGCAGCCCTCCGGGCACAGATACGCAGTATTTT. Its translation: CASSPPGTDTQYF. The V and J genes are TRBV11-2 and TRBJ2-3; no reliable D call. The V and J ends lost 5 bases and 1 base respectively, with 7 bases between them. The length of the CDR3 is 13 residues. Germline V gene lookup returns CDR1 SGHAT and CDR2 FQNNGV.

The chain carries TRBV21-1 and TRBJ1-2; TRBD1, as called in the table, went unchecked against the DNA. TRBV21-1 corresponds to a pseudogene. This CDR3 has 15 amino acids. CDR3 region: CASTKGDTANYGYTF. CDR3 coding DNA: TGTGCCAGCACCAAGGGGGACACCGCTAACTATGGCTACACCTTC.

CDR3 nucleotides: TGTGCCAGCGGCTCCGGGACTAGCTACGAGCAGTACTTC. Protein: CASGSGTSYEQYF. The chain is built from TRBV6-1 and TRBJ2-7; 8 nucleotides line up with TRBD2. Germline V CDR1 and CDR2: MNHNS, SASEGT. Trimming took 8 bases from V and 3 from J; bases not matched to a gene: 6. This CDR3 has 13 amino acids.

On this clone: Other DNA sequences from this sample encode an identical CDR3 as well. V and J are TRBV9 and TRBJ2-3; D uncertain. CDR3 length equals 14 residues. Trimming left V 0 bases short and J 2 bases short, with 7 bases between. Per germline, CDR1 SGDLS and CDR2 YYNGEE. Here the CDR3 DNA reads TGTGCCAGCAGCGTAGCTGGGCTCACAGATACGCAGTATTTT. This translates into CASSVAGLTDTQYF.

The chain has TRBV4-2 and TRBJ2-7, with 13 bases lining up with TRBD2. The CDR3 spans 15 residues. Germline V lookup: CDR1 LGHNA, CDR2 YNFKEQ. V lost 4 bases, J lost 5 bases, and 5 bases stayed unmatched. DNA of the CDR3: TGTGCCAGCAGCCTCACCGGGACTAGCGGGAACGAGCAGTACTTC. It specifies CASSLTGTSGNEQYF.